Presented here are 15 T cell receptor beta chains from one specimen sequenced in a study of control samples from healthy donors and cancer patients. Produced via immunoSEQ multiplex PCR; TCRdb's table is partial and in-frame only. The sample lists about 150,000 clones, 93% occurring once. Sequences were obtained from blood. Receptor source: a man aged 50 or older in good health.

The rearrangement links TRBV28 to TRBJ2-5; 8 bases are shared with TRBD2. The CDR3 contains 17 residues. Germline V gives CDR1 MDHEN, CDR2 SYDVKM. J gave up 4 bases and V 7 bases, and 17 bases lay outside the gene matches. CDR3 sequence (DNA): TGTGCCAGCACCTCGGGAGGAGGCGGGAGGAGCGGAGAGACCCAGTACTTC. Its translation: CASTSGGGGRSGETQYF.

The chain recombines TRBV10-1 with TRBJ2-3; TRBD1 is a possible D gene (6 bases). Per the germline V gene, CDR1 is WNHNN and CDR2 is SYGVQD (reference sequence). The CDR3 extends over 14 amino acids. V lost 5 bases to trimming and J lost 0 bases, with 9 bases between them. In nucleotides, the CDR3 is TGCGCCAGCAGTCGGACAGTAAGCACAGATACGCAGTATTTT. It translates to CASSRTVSTDTQYF.

CDR3 nucleotides: TGTGCCAGCAGTTACTCGGGGCAGGCGAGCACTGAAGCTTTCTTT. Amino acids: CASSYSGQASTEAFF. The genes are TRBV6-5 and TRBJ1-1; D is possibly TRBD1 (5 bases). The length of the CDR3 is 15 residues. Germline V gene data show CDR1 as MNHEY and CDR2 as SVGAGI. Trimming took 0 bases from V and 4 from J, leaving 12 bases between them.

This chain joins TRBV3-1 (or the pseudogene TRBV3-2) and TRBJ2-1, with 10 nucleotides matching TRBD2. V gave up 1 base and J gave up 8 bases; unmatched junction bases: 11. Germline loops: CDR1 LGHDT, CDR2 YNNKEL (reference sequence). The CDR3 is 17 residues long. The DNA for the CDR3 is TGTGCCAGCAGCCAAGTAGTCCCTAGCGGGAGCAGGGATGAGCAGTTCTTC. Translation gives CASSQVVPSGSRDEQFF.

About this clone itself: The sample contains more than one DNA sequence encoding this CDR3. The gene calls are TRBV18 and TRBJ2-3, with D possibly being TRBD2 (5 bases). Germline values: CDR1 KGHSH, CDR2 LQKENI. This CDR3 is built from 13 residues. Trimming stripped 2 bases from V and 2 bases from J, with 5 bases between. CDR3 DNA: TGTGCCAGCTCACCAGGACTCACAGATACGCAGTATTTT. This sequence encodes CASSPGLTDTQYF.

The chain couples TRBV6-5 to TRBJ2-2; 11 bases fit TRBD2. CDR1 is MNHEY and CDR2 is SVGAGI in the germline V gene. This CDR3 has 15 residues. The junction had 6 bases not matched to a gene; V was cut back by 7 bases and J by 5 bases. As DNA, the CDR3 is TGTGCCAGCAAACTAGCGGGAGCCGGTACCGGGGAGCTGTTTTTT. As protein: CASKLAGAGTGELFF.

With regard to this clone: Other DNA sequences in the sample encode the same CDR3. The V and J genes are TRBV6-5 and TRBJ2-3; no definite D call. The CDR3 loop spans 15 amino acids. Germline V gene sequence: CDR1 MNHEY, CDR2 SVGAGI. The V gene lost 0 bases and the J gene lost 0 bases, with 7 bases spanning the gap. The DNA for the CDR3 is TGTGCCAGCAGTTACTCAGGGCTAAGCACAGATACGCAGTATTTT. It translates to CASSYSGLSTDTQYF.

This clone was observed once. The V and J genes are TRBV27 and TRBJ2-2, with D perhaps matching TRBD1 (5 bases). CDR1 and CDR2 (germline): MNHEY, SMNVEV (reference sequence). There are 13 residues in the CDR3. Trimming removed 7 bases at V and 4 bases at J, with 10 bases between. CDR3 sequence reads: CASTDSPTGELFF. The CDR3 DNA follows: TGTGCCAGCACCGACAGCCCCACCGGGGAGCTGTTTTTT.

The V and J genes are TRBV19 and TRBJ1-1; TRBD1 is a possible D gene (5 bases). The CDR3 covers 15 residues. With 5 bases removed from V and 0 bases from J, the gap between germline ends came to 13 bases. The V gene's germline CDR1 is LNHDA and CDR2 SQIVND (reference sequence). The CDR3 region is CASSSVQVMNTEAFF. CDR3 DNA sequence: TGTGCCAGTAGTTCCGTACAGGTAATGAACACTGAAGCTTTCTTT.

This clone showed up just once. The chain employs TRBV4-2 and TRBJ2-6; 8 bases map to TRBD1. Germline V gives CDR1 LGHNA, CDR2 YNFKEQ. The CDR3 is 17 amino acids. After removal of 5 bases from V and 4 bases from J, the junction contained 10 bases not matched to a gene. In DNA form, the CDR3 reads TGTGCCAGCAGCTTACGGACAGGGTCTTACGGGGCCAACGTCCTGACTTTC. This translates into CASSLRTGSYGANVLTF.

The V and J genes are TRBV5-4 and TRBJ2-7; TRBD2 matches 16 bases. V shed 4 bases and J 1 base; nucleotides not matched to a gene: 2. The CDR3 extends over 16 amino acids. In germline, CDR1 is SGHNT, CDR2 YYREEE (reference sequence). This CDR3 reads CASSTGLAGGSYEQYF. For the CDR3, the DNA is TGTGCCAGCAGCACGGGACTAGCGGGAGGGTCCTACGAGCAGTACTTC. Full variable domain (rest looked up from reference TRBV5-4 and TRBJ2-7): ETGVTQSPTHLIKTRGQQVTLRCSSQSGHNTVSWYQQALGQGPQFIFQYYREEENGRGNFPPRFSGLQFPNYSSELNVNALELDDSALYLCASSTGLAGGSYEQYFGPGTRLTVT.

This chain joins TRBV6-5 and TRBJ2-5; D uncertain. CDR3 size: 15 residues. Looked up from germline, CDR1 is MNHEY and CDR2 is SVGAGI. Trimming removed 0 bases at V and 2 bases at J, with 10 bases between. CDR3 loop: CASSYSYSLQETQYF. The DNA for the CDR3 is TGTGCCAGCAGTTACTCGTACAGCCTACAAGAGACCCAGTACTTC.

The chain combines TRBV10-1 with TRBJ2-1; 7 bases are a match to TRBD1. The CDR3 is 13 amino acids. Trimming took 7 bases from V and 5 from J; bases not matched to a gene: 5. The germline gives CDR1 WNHNN, CDR2 SYGVQD (reference sequence). The CDR3, as DNA: TGCGCCAGCACCGACAGGGTCAACAATGAGCAGTTCTTC. This codes for CASTDRVNNEQFF.

This chain connects TRBV29-1 to TRBJ1-5; TRBD1 agrees at 11 bases. J was trimmed by 2 bases and V by 7 bases; bases with no gene match: 7. There are 15 residues in the CDR3. The germline V gene has CDR1 SQVTM and CDR2 ANQGSEA. The CDR3 here is CSAWTGGDGNQPQHF. The CDR3 DNA follows: TGCAGCGCTTGGACAGGGGGCGATGGCAATCAGCCCCAGCATTTT.

The V call is TRBV3-1 (or the pseudogene TRBV3-2), the J call TRBJ2-7; D remains unclear. V gave up 3 bases and J gave up 2 bases, with 8 bases separating them. The CDR3 contains 13 residues. CDR1 and CDR2 from the germline V gene are LGHDT and YNNKEL (reference sequence). The CDR3 is CASSQAEAYEQYF. The CDR3 DNA reads as TGTGCCAGCAGCCAGGCAGAAGCCTACGAGCAGTACTTC.